Each of the 2 T cell receptor beta chains below was sequenced from the same sample in a study of blood T cell repertoires in COVID-19 (dated by TCRdb to about 2020). Libraries were constructed by the immunoSEQ multiplex PCR assay. Sourced from immuneACCESS, this table was stored by TCRdb with only in-frame sequences that have V and J called. A share of the clones is absent; for the studies checked, an unresolved V gene accounts for under half, and the remainder has no known explanation. Counted in this sample were approximately 60,000 clones; approximately 93% of them appeared once. The top ten clonotypes cover about 3% of the sample. The material sequenced was peripheral blood. Source of these receptors: a man in his sixties or seventies with active COVID-19.

The chain combines TRBV6-2 or TRBV6-3 with TRBJ2-7; no clear D gene. The germline V gene has CDR1 MNHEY and CDR2 SVGEGT. V lost 6 bases, J lost 7 bases, and 16 bases lay in between. The CDR3 covers 13 residues. CDR3 amino acids: CASRPSFGDEQYV. The DNA of the CDR3 is TGTGCCAGCAGGCCTTCTTTCGGTGATGAGCAGTACGTC.

This chain joins TRBV23-1 and TRBJ1-5; D is possibly TRBD1 (6 bases). TRBV23-1 is known as an ORF, though its function is uncertain. Trimming cost V 1 base and J 1 base, with 11 bases left between them. The CDR3 contains 16 residues. In DNA, the CDR3 is TGCGCCAGCAGTCAATTGGAGACAGGAAGCAATCAGCCCCAGCATTTT. This encodes CASSQLETGSNQPQHF.